The clone carrying this T cell receptor beta chain was seen a few times. The antigen remains unidentified. This record belongs to a study of T-cell reconstitution after alpha-beta-depleted transplantation in children. Germline V gives CDR1 DFQATT, CDR2 SNEGSKA (reference sequence). V lost 0 bases and J lost 3; bases outside the gene matches: 9. The CDR3 totals 16 residues. Unique molecular identifiers were used to barcode this TCRbeta library. TCRdb used MiXCR to reprocess the PCR reads, holding one entry per CDR3 protein. The sample holds roughly 570,000 distinct CDR3 sequences; 25% to 30% are singletons and the top ten take around 36%. Study results and limitations: After transplant, high TCRbeta diversity at day 60 in some patients arose from surviving recipient T cells and thymic progenitors. Several hundred expanded graft clones reportedly were the source of alpha-beta T cells about two months after transplant. Hyperexpanded clones declined; after one year, newly produced T cells mostly supplied diversity.

This rearrangement joins TRBV20-1 to TRBJ2-7, with TRBD1 identical over 9 bases. The sequence came from a boy in the first two years of life with Wiskott-Aldrich syndrome, due to receive a stem cell transplant. This specimen was PBMCs, taken before TCRalphabeta/CD19-depleted stem cell transplant. Here the CDR3 DNA reads TGCAGTGCTAGAGACCCGGGGACAGGGCACGACTACGAGCAGTACTTC. This encodes CSARDPGTGHDYEQYF.